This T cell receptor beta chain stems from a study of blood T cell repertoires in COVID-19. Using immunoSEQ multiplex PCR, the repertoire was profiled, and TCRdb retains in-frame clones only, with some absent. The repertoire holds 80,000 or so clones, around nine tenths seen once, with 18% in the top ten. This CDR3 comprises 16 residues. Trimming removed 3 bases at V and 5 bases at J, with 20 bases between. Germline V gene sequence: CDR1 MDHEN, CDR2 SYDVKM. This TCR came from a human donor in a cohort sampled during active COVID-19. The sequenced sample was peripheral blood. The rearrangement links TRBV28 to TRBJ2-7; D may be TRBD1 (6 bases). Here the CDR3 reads CASSLNEGGKRDEQYF. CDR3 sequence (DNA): TGTGCCAGCAGTTTGAATGAAGGGGGAAAACGAGACGAGCAGTACTTC.